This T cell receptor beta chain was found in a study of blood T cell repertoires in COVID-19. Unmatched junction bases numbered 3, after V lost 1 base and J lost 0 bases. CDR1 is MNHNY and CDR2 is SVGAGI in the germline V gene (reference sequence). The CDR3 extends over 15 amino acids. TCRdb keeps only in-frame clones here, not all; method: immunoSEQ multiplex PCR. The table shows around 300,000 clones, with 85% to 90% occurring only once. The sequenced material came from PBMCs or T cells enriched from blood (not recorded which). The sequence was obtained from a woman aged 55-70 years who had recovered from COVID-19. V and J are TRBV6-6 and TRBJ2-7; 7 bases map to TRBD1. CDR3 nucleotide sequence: TGTGCCAGCAGTTACTATGGGACAGACTCCTACGAGCAGTACTTC. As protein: CASSYYGTDSYEQYF.